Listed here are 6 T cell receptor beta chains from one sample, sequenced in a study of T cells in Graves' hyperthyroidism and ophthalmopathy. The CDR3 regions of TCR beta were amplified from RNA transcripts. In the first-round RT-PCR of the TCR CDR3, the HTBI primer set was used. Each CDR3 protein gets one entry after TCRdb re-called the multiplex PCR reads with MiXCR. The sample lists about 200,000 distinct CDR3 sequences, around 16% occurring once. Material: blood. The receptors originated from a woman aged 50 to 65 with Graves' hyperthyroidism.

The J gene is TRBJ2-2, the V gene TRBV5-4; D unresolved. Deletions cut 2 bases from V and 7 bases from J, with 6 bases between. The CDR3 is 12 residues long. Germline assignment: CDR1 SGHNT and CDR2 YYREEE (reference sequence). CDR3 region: CASSFGVGELFF. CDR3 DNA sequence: TGTGCCAGCAGCTTCGGAGTCGGGGAGCTGTTTTTT.

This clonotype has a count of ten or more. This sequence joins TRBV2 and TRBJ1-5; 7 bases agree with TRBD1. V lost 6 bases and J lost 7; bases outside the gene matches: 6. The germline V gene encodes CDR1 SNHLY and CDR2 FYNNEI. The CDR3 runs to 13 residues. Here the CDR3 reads CASSDREKQPQHF. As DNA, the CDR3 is TGTGCCAGCAGCGACAGGGAAAAGCAGCCCCAGCATTTT.

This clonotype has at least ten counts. The CDR3 DNA is TGTGCCAGCAGTTCGACTGTAGCGGGAGGCGGGGAGACCCAGTACTTC. It specifies CASSSTVAGGGETQYF. The rearrangement uses TRBV6-1 and TRBJ2-5, with TRBD2 identical over 10 bases. The germline gives CDR1 MNHNS, CDR2 SASEGT. The CDR3 extends over 16 amino acids. With 5 bases clipped from V and 5 bases from J, the junction kept 11 bases outside the gene matches.

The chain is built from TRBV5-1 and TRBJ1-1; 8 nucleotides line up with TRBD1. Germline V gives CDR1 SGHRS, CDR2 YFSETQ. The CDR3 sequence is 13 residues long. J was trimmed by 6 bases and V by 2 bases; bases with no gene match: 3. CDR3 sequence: CASSFTGGAEAFF. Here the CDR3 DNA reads TGCGCCAGCAGCTTTACAGGGGGTGCTGAAGCTTTCTTT.

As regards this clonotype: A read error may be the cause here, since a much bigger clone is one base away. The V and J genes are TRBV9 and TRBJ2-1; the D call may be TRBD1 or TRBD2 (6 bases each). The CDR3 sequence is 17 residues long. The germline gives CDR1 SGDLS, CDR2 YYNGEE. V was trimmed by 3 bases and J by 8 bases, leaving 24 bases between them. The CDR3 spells CASSAGVDTGIVDEQFF. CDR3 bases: TGTGCCAGCAGCGCGGGAGTTGATACAGGGATAGTAGATGAGCAGTTCTTC.

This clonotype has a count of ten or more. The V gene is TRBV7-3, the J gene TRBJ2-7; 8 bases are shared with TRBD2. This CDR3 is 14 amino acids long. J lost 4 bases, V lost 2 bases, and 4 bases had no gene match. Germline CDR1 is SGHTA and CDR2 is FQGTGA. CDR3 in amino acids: CASSLSSGSYEQYF. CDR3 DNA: TGTGCCAGCAGCTTATCCAGCGGGAGTTACGAGCAGTACTTC.